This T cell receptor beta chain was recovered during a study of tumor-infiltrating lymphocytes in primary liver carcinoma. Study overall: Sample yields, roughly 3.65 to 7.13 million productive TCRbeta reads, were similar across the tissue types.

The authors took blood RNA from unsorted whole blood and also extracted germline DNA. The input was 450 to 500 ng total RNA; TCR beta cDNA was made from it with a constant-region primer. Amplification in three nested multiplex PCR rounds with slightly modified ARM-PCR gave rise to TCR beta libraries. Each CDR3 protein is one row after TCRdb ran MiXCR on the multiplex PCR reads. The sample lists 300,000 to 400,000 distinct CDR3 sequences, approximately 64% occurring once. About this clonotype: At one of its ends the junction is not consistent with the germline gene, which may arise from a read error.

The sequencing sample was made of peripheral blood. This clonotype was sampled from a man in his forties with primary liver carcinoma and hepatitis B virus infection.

In DNA form, the CDR3 reads TGTGCCAGCAGCATTAGCGCAGGCGCGGGTCCCAATGGGCAGTTCTTC. Protein: CASSISAGAGPNGQFF. The V gene is TRBV5-6, the J gene TRBJ2-1; perhaps TRBD2 as D (5 bases). The CDR3 is 16 amino acids. Germline V gene data show CDR1 as SGHDT and CDR2 as YYEEEE. Looking up the rest from reference TRBV5-6 and TRBJ2-1 gives the full variable domain: DAGVTQSPTHLIKTRGQQVTLRCSPKSGHDTVSWYQQALGQGPQFIFQYYEEEERQRGNFPDRFSGHQFPNYSSELNVNALLLGDSALYLCASSISAGAGPNGQFFGPGTRLTVL.